The clone carrying this TCR beta chain was picked up one time. This table comes from immunoSEQ multiplex PCR, and its TCRdb copy is limited to in-frame clones, with some not included. The sample has over 45,000 clones, over 85% seen once. This sample is part of a study of control samples from healthy donors and cancer patients. Looked up from germline, CDR1 is SGHRS and CDR2 is YFSETQ. V lost 6 bases and J lost 1; bases outside the gene matches: 4. The CDR3 length is 14 residues. This chain connects TRBV5-1 to TRBJ1-1, with TRBD1 identical over 9 bases. This clonotype was obtained from a man between 40 and 49 years old with colorectal cancer. The sample consisted of PBMCs. CDR3 protein: CASMEQGANTEAFF. The CDR3 DNA is TGCGCCAGCATGGAACAGGGGGCGAACACTGAAGCTTTCTTT.